Given below is one T cell receptor (beta chain) in context. Its specificity is unknown. 13 Jbeta primers and 60 Vbeta primers were used for the PCR. TCRdb's copy holds only in-frame clones and misses some; the assay was immunoSEQ multiplex PCR. Of under 150,000 clones listed, 82% are singletons. This record comes from a study of cytomegalovirus exposure and HLA in healthy donors. Study information: Some 85 million unique TCRs, all from HLA-typed donors, were included in an early release of the data.

General study findings and limits: In vitro experiments confirmed that three CMV-associated chains were specific for CMV antigens.

There are 15 residues in the CDR3. Unmatched junction bases numbered 6, after V lost 3 bases and J lost 5 bases. Germline CDR1 and CDR2: KGHSH and LQKENI. This clonotype originated in a woman younger than 35 in good health and CMV-seronegative. The chain links TRBV18 to TRBJ2-5, with 10 bases lining up with TRBD1. Sequencing used PBMCs. DNA for the CDR3: TGTGCCAGCTCACCCGGACAGGGGGGGATGGAGACCCAGTACTTC. This translates into CASSPGQGGMETQYF.